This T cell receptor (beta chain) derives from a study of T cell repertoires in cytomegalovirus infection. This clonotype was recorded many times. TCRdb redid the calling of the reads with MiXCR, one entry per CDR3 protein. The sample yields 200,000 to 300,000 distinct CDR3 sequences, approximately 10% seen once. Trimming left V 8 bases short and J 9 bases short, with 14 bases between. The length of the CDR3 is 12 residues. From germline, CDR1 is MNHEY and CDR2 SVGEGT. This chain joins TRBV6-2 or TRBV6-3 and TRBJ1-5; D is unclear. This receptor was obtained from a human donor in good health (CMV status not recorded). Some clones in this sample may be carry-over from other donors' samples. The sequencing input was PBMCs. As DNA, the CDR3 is TGTGCCAGCCTCGATCCCCCCGGGCCCCAGCATTTT. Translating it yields CASLDPPGPQHF.